Each of the 29 T cell receptor beta chains below was sequenced from the same sample in a study of T cell repertoires in cytomegalovirus infection. TCRdb ran MiXCR on the reads and lists one entry per CDR3 protein. Among about 890,000 distinct CDR3 sequences, 31% were seen once, and the ten largest hold over 11%. No antigens are known for them. The material sequenced was cultured CD8+ T cells from PBMCs, taken from culture after CMV antigen stimulation. These receptors all come from a human donor in good health (CMV status not recorded). Some clones in this sample may be carry-over from other donors' samples.

The CDR3 sequence is CATSSVRTGLELQPQHF. The CDR3 DNA follows: TGTGCCACCAGCAGTGTCCGTACAGGGTTAGAGCTTCAGCCCCAGCATTTT. The rearrangement joins TRBV15 to TRBJ1-5; TRBD1 is a possible D gene (6 bases). Trimming took 3 bases from V and 6 from J, leaving 21 bases between them. The germline gives CDR1 LNHNV, CDR2 YYDKDF (reference sequence). CDR3 length equals 17 residues.

The chain is built from TRBV12-3 or TRBV12-4 and TRBJ2-3; D is ambiguous. Trimming removed 3 bases from V and 0 bases from J, with 19 bases in between. The CDR3 contains 18 residues. DNA of the CDR3: TGTGCCAGCAGTTTTACCCCCATGGCAGATTCTAGCACAGATACGCAGTATTTT. It codes for CASSFTPMADSSTDTQYF.

The table lists this clonotype with a count of one. The gene calls are TRBV14 and TRBJ1-5, with a possible D match to TRBD1 (5 bases). Germline V lookup: CDR1 SGHDN, CDR2 FVKESK. This CDR3 has 14 residues. Trimming took 1 base from V and 7 from J, leaving 11 bases between them. The CDR3 sequence is CASSQVGGGQPQHF. CDR3 in DNA: TGTGCCAGCAGCCAAGTGGGGGGAGGACAGCCCCAGCATTTT.

The chain has TRBV5-1 and TRBJ1-1; TRBD1 agrees at 9 bases. This CDR3 region has 17 residues. V was clipped by 5 bases and J by 2 bases; unmatched bases: 13. CDR1 and CDR2 from the germline V gene are SGHRS and YFSETQ. CDR3 residues: CASRGPGQGTSNTEAFF. CDR3 nucleotide sequence: TGCGCCAGCAGGGGACCGGGACAGGGAACTTCCAACACTGAAGCTTTCTTT.

The rearrangement uses TRBV9 and TRBJ2-4; D is perhaps TRBD1 (6 bases). Germline V gene lookup returns CDR1 SGDLS and CDR2 YYNGEE. The germline V and J ends were trimmed by 4 bases and 5 bases, with 13 bases remaining between them. This CDR3 contains 14 residues. DNA of the CDR3: TGTGCCAGCAGCCCGCGGACAGACCAAAACATTCAGTACTTC. This gives the protein CASSPRTDQNIQYF.

V and J are TRBV29-1 and TRBJ2-5; 7 bases match TRBD1. With V trimmed by 7 bases and J by 5 bases, 10 bases remained unmatched. This CDR3 has 13 amino acids. The germline CDR1 and CDR2 sequences are SQVTM and ANQGSEA. The CDR3 is CSARDSSQETQYF. DNA for the CDR3: TGCAGCGCTCGGGACAGCTCCCAGGAGACCCAGTACTTC.

The chain combines TRBV4-1 with TRBJ2-1; D is uncertain. There are 16 residues in the CDR3. V was cut by 4 bases and J by 3 bases, with 16 bases left in between. CDR1 MGHRA and CDR2 YSYEKL come from the germline V gene. The CDR3 nucleotides read TGCGCCAGCAGCCCCCTGTGGGCAACCAGCTACAATGAGCAGTTCTTC. Residues: CASSPLWATSYNEQFF.

The CDR3 spells CASMGGASLNEQFF. The CDR3 nucleotides are TGTGCCAGTATGGGGGGTGCGAGTTTGAATGAGCAGTTCTTC. The chain combines TRBV27 with TRBJ2-1, with D perhaps TRBD2 (6 bases). Trimming removed 9 bases at V and 7 bases at J, with 19 bases between. Germline V gene data show CDR1 as MNHEY and CDR2 as SMNVEV (reference sequence). The CDR3 is 14 amino acids.

This clonotype has a handful of counts. This chain links TRBV25-1 with TRBJ1-2; 7 bases agree with TRBD1. The CDR3 consists of 13 residues. The V and J ends lost 2 bases and 6 bases, in that order; junction bases with no gene match: 3. Germline lookup yields CDR1 MGHDK and CDR2 SYGVNS. The CDR3, as DNA: TGTGCCAGCAGTGAAATGACAGGGAATGGCTACACCTTC. This encodes CASSEMTGNGYTF.

V gene TRBV30 combines with J gene TRBJ2-7; 7 nucleotides align to TRBD1. CDR3 length: 15 amino acids. The V gene's germline CDR1 is GTSNPN and CDR2 SVGIG (reference sequence). V trimming: 3 bases; J trimming: 1 base; junction bases outside the gene matches: 9. The CDR3 DNA sequence: TGTGCCTGGAGCTTTACAGGGGCTTCATCCTACGAGCAGTACGTC. As protein: CAWSFTGASSYEQYV.

Only a few counts were recorded for this clonotype. V and J are TRBV5-8 and TRBJ2-7; no reliable D call. Germline V gene data show CDR1 as SGHTS and CDR2 as YDEGEE. Trimming removed 0 bases at V and 0 bases at J, with 10 bases between. This CDR3 has 15 residues. The CDR3 DNA reads TGTGCCAGCAGCTTGGCTGTACGGAACTCCTACGAGCAGTACTTC. Translation gives CASSLAVRNSYEQYF.

The chain couples TRBV27 to TRBJ2-7, with 10 bases identical to TRBD2. The CDR3 consists of 15 residues. Germline-derived CDR1 and CDR2 are MNHEY and SMNVEV (reference sequence). V lost 4 bases and J lost 2; bases outside the gene matches: 5. The CDR3 region has the DNA TGTGCCAGCAGTTCCCTAGCGGGGGCGGCCTACGAGCAGTACTTC. This encodes CASSSLAGAAYEQYF.

This clonotype was recorded many times. CDR3 sequence reads: CASSLAGIWGRNTIYF. For the CDR3, the DNA is TGTGCCAGCAGTCTAGCGGGGATTTGGGGGAGAAACACCATATATTTT. V is TRBV6-1 and J is TRBJ1-3, with D perhaps TRBD1 (5 bases). V dropped 5 bases and J dropped 5 bases, with 19 bases sitting between them. CDR1 and CDR2 from the germline V gene are MNHNS and SASEGT. The CDR3 has 16 residues.

This clonotype was detected only a few times. The V and J genes are TRBV27 and TRBJ2-7, with D possibly TRBD2 on 6 matching bases. Germline CDR1 reads MNHEY; CDR2 reads SMNVEV (reference sequence). The V end lost 6 bases, the J end lost 0 bases, and 15 bases lay between the germline ends. CDR3 length: 15 residues. The CDR3: CASSPAGSVSYEQYF. CDR3 nucleotides: TGTGCCAGCAGCCCGGCGGGATCCGTCTCCTACGAGCAGTACTTC.

This clonotype was observed a handful of times. This chain links TRBV2 with TRBJ1-1, with D possibly matching TRBD1 (6 bases). Germline CDR1 reads SNHLY; CDR2 reads FYNNEI. The CDR3 spans 19 residues. V lost 2 bases and J lost 3, with 25 bases in between. CDR3: CASSETPPDRLGGDTEAFF. The CDR3 DNA reads as TGTGCCAGCAGTGAAACCCCTCCTGACAGGCTGGGAGGAGACACTGAAGCTTTCTTT. The variable domain in full, with the rest retrieved from reference TRBV2 and TRBJ1-1, is EPEVTQTPSHQVTQMGQEVILRCVPISNHLYFYWYRQILGQKVEFLVSFYNNEISEKSEIFDDQFSVERPDGSNFTLKIRSTKLEDSAMYFCASSETPPDRLGGDTEAFFGQGTRLTVV.

The chain links TRBV27 to TRBJ1-1; 7 positions match TRBD1. The germline V gene has CDR1 MNHEY and CDR2 SMNVEV (reference sequence). The V gene end was trimmed by 5 bases and the J gene end by 0 bases; junction bases not matched to a gene: 3. The CDR3 covers 14 residues. DNA of the CDR3: TGTGCCAGCAGTATGACAGGGTTGAACACTGAAGCTTTCTTT. Its protein is CASSMTGLNTEAFF.

This clonotype has only a few counts. The J gene is TRBJ2-3, the V gene TRBV7-6; D possibly corresponds to TRBD1 (6 bases). The CDR3 extends over 15 amino acids. Germline V gives CDR1 SGHVS, CDR2 FNYEAQ. The germline V and J ends were trimmed by 1 base and 3 bases, with 11 bases remaining between them. The CDR3 nucleotides read TGTGCCAGCAGCTTAGGACAGGTGAAGACAGATACGCAGTATTTT. Translating it yields CASSLGQVKTDTQYF.

In its sample, this clonotype was seen a few times. The J gene is TRBJ1-2, the V gene TRBV18, with D uncertain. Trimming took off 5 bases at V and 0 bases at J, with 16 bases between the two ends. Germline values: CDR1 KGHSH, CDR2 LQKENI. The CDR3 spans 16 residues. The CDR3 here is CASSNRRTDPNYGYTF. The CDR3 DNA follows: TGTGCCAGCTCAAATCGCCGGACCGACCCTAACTATGGCTACACCTTC.

The chain combines TRBV9 with TRBJ1-2; 11 positions match TRBD1. This CDR3 contains 15 residues. Germline CDR1 reads SGDLS; CDR2 reads YYNGEE. V shed 2 bases, J shed 6 bases, and the junction held 6 bases outside the gene matches. This CDR3 is CASSVRDRGVNGYTF. The CDR3 nucleotides read TGTGCCAGCAGCGTGAGGGACAGGGGGGTAAATGGCTACACCTTC.

This clonotype showed up just a few times. CDR3: CASSEYRDAQPQHF. For the CDR3, the DNA is TGCGCCAGCAGTGAGTACAGGGACGCTCAGCCCCAGCATTTT. This rearrangement joins TRBV10-1 to TRBJ1-5; a possible D gene is TRBD1 (6 bases). The V gene's germline CDR1 is WNHNN and CDR2 SYGVQD (reference sequence). V was clipped by 1 base and J by 6 bases, with 10 bases between them. The CDR3 runs to 14 residues.

J is TRBJ2-7 and V is TRBV7-4, with TRBD2 matching 14 bases. V lost 5 bases to trimming and J lost 8 bases; unmatched junction nucleotides: 5. The CDR3 has 14 amino acids. Looked up from germline, CDR1 is SGHVT and CDR2 is SQSDAQ. CDR3: CASSPWTSGGQQYF. DNA for the CDR3: TGTGCCAGCAGCCCCTGGACTAGCGGGGGGCAGCAGTACTTC.

This clonotype was seen a handful of times. J is TRBJ2-1 and V is TRBV6-6; 7 nucleotides line up with TRBD2. V lost 4 bases to trimming and J lost 2 bases; unmatched junction nucleotides: 8. From germline, CDR1 is MNHNY and CDR2 SVGAGI (reference sequence). The CDR3 spans 16 residues. CDR3 nucleotides: TGTGCCAGCAGTTCCCCTGACGGGGGGACCTACAATGAGCAGTTCTTC. Protein product: CASSSPDGGTYNEQFF.

The chain links TRBV7-2 to TRBJ2-3; 16 bases line up with TRBD2. The V gene's germline CDR1 is SGHTA and CDR2 FQGNSA. This CDR3 comprises 21 residues. V was pared by 1 base and J by 5 bases, with 15 bases of the junction left unmatched. The CDR3 here is CASSLEGTSGGAFWGGDTQYF. CDR3 DNA: TGTGCCAGCAGCTTAGAAGGGACTAGCGGGGGGGCTTTTTGGGGAGGAGATACGCAGTATTTT.

Only a few counts were recorded for this clonotype. The gene calls are TRBV7-8 and TRBJ1-5; D is unclear. This CDR3 contains 16 residues. Germline CDR1 and CDR2: SGHVS and FQNEAQ. The V end lost 5 bases, the J end lost 4 bases, and 18 bases lay between the germline ends. The CDR3 sequence: CASSRFTGQRNQPQHF. In DNA form, the CDR3 reads TGTGCCAGCAGCCGTTTCACGGGTCAGCGAAATCAGCCCCAGCATTTT.

This clonotype was counted only a few times. This rearrangement joins TRBV7-6 to TRBJ2-1; D is tentatively TRBD1 or TRBD2 (5 bases each). Germline CDR1 is SGHVS and CDR2 is FNYEAQ. The CDR3 loop spans 15 amino acids. Trimming stripped 6 bases from V and 0 bases from J, with 12 bases between. CDR3 loop: CASRGELYSYNEQFF. Here the CDR3 DNA reads TGTGCCAGCAGGGGGGAGTTATACTCCTACAATGAGCAGTTCTTC.

This chain joins TRBV9 and TRBJ1-1; D may be TRBD1 (5 bases). This CDR3 is 16 amino acids long. V lost 1 base, J lost 1 base, and 14 bases lay in between. CDR1 and CDR2 (germline): SGDLS, YYNGEE. For the CDR3, the DNA is TGTGCCAGCAGCGTATCGGGGGTACCCTCGAACACTGAAGCTTTCTTT. Translating gives CASSVSGVPSNTEAFF.

This clonotype was detected only a few times. CDR3 region: CAISTGSTYEQYV. DNA for the CDR3: TGTGCCATCAGTACAGGTTCAACCTACGAGCAGTACGTC. The rearrangement uses TRBV10-3 and TRBJ2-7, with TRBD1 as a possible D gene (5 bases). V gave up 5 bases and J gave up 2 bases, with 10 bases separating them. Per the germline V gene, CDR1 is ENHRY and CDR2 is SYGVKD. The CDR3 runs 13 residues.

This chain links TRBV7-9 with TRBJ2-1; D is perhaps TRBD1 (6 bases). The CDR3 runs to 15 residues. CDR1 and CDR2 from the germline V gene are SEHNR and FQNEAQ (reference sequence). Trimming left V 5 bases short and J 3 bases short, with 14 bases between. In DNA form, the CDR3 reads TGTGCCAGCAGCGTAAGTGGGGGCTTCTACAATGAGCAGTTCTTC. It translates to CASSVSGGFYNEQFF. Drawing the rest from reference TRBV7-9 and TRBJ2-1, the complete variable domain is DTGVSQNPRHKITKRGQNVTFRCDPISEHNRLYWYRQTLGQGPEFLTYFQNEAQLEKSRLLSDRFSAERPKGSFSTLEIQRTEQGDSAMYLCASSVSGGFYNEQFFGPGTRLTVL.

This clonotype was seen a few times. The CDR3 coding sequence is TGTGCCAGCAGTGAGGTGTGGTCTGGGGCCAACGTCCTGACTTTC. Residues: CASSEVWSGANVLTF. V is TRBV2 and J is TRBJ2-6; D remains ambiguous. Germline CDR1 reads SNHLY; CDR2 reads FYNNEI. Trimming shortened V by 3 bases and J by 1 base, and 7 bases separated the two germline ends. The CDR3 loop spans 15 amino acids. The full variable domain, completed using reference TRBV2 and TRBJ2-6, is EPEVTQTPSHQVTQMGQEVILRCVPISNHLYFYWYRQILGQKVEFLVSFYNNEISEKSEIFDDQFSVERPDGSNFTLKIRSTKLEDSAMYFCASSEVWSGANVLTFGAGSRLTVL.